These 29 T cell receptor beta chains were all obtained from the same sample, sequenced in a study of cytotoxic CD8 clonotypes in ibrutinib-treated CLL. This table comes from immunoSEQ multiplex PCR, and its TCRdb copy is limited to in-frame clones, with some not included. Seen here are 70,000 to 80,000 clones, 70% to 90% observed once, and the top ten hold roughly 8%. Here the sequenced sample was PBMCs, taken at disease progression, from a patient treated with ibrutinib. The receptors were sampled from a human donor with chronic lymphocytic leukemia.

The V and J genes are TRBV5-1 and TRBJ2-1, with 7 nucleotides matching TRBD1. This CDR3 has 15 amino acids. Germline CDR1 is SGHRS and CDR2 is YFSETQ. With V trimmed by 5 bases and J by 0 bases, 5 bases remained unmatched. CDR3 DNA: TGCGCCAGCAGGGAACAGGGGATCTCCTACAATGAGCAGTTCTTC. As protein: CASREQGISYNEQFF.

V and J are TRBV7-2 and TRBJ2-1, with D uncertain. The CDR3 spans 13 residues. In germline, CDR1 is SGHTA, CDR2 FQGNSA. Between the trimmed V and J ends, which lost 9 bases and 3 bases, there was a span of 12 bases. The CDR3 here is CASRVANYNEQFF. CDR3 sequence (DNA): TGTGCCAGTAGGGTAGCTAACTACAATGAGCAGTTCTTC. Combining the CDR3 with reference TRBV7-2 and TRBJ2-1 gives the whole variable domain GAGVSQSPSNKVTEKGKDVELRCDPISGHTALYWYRQSLGQGLEFLIYFQGNSAPDKSGLPSDRFSAERTGGSVSTLTIQRTQQEDSAVYLCASRVANYNEQFFGPGTRLTVL.

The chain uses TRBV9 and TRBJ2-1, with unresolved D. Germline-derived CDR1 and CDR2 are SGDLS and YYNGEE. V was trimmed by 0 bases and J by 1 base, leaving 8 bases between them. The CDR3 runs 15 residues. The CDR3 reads CASSVVGGSYNEQFF. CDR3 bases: TGTGCCAGCAGCGTAGTAGGCGGTTCCTACAATGAGCAGTTCTTC.

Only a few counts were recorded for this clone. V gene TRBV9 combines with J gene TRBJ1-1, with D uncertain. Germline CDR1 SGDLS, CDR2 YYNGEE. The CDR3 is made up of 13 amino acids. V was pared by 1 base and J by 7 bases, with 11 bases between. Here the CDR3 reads CASSVRGRDEAFF. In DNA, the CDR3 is TGTGCCAGCAGCGTACGTGGGCGCGATGAAGCTTTCTTT.

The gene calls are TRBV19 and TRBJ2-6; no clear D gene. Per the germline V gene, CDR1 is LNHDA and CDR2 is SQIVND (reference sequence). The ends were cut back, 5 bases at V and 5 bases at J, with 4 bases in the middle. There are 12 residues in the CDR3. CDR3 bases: TGTGCCAGTAGTCTGCGGGCCAACGTCCTGACTTTC. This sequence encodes CASSLRANVLTF.

The CDR3 here is CASSRGQGSYNEQFF. Here the CDR3 DNA reads TGTGCCAGCAGTCGTGGACAGGGCTCCTACAATGAGCAGTTCTTC. V usage is TRBV6-4 and J usage is TRBJ2-1, with 8 bases lining up with TRBD1. V dropped 5 bases and J dropped 0; count of bases not matched to a gene: 3. The CDR3 covers 15 residues. Germline CDR1 and CDR2: MRHNA and SNTAGT.

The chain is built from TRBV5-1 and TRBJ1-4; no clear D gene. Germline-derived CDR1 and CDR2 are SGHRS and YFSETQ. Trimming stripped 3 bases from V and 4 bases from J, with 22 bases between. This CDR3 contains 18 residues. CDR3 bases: TGCGCCAGCAGCTCGACAATACGGGCGGGGTTTGGTAATGAAAAACTGTTTTTT. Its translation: CASSSTIRAGFGNEKLFF.

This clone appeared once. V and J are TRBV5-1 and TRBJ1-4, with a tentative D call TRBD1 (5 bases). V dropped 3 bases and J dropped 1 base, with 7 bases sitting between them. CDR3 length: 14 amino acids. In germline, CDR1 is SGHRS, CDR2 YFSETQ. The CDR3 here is CASSSTVTNEKLFF. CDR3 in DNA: TGCGCCAGCAGCTCGACAGTAACTAATGAAAAACTGTTTTTT. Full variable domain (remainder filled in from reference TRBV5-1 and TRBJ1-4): KAGVTQTPRYLIKTRGQQVTLSCSPISGHRSVSWYQQTPGQGLQFLFEYFSETQRNKGNFPGRFSGRQFSNSRSEMNVSTLELGDSALYLCASSSTVTNEKLFFGSGTQLSVL.

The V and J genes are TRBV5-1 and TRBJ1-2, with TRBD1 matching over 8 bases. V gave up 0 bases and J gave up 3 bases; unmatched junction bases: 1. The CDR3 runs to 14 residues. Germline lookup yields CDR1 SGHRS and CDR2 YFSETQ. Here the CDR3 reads CASSLAQGDYGYTF. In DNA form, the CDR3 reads TGCGCCAGCAGCTTGGCACAGGGGGACTATGGCTACACCTTC.

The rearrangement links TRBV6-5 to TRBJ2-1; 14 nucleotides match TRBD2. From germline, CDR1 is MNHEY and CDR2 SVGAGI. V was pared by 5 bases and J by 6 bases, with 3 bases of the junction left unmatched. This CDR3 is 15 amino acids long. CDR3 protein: CASSRGLAGGNEQFF. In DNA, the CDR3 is TGTGCCAGCAGTCGAGGACTAGCGGGAGGCAATGAGCAGTTCTTC.

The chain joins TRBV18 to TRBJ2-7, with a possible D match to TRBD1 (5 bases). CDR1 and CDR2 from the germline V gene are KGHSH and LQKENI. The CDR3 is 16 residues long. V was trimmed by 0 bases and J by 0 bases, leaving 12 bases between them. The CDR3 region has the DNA TGTGCCAGCTCACCACCGGGCCAGGGTGCCTCCTACGAGCAGTACTTC. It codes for CASSPPGQGASYEQYF.

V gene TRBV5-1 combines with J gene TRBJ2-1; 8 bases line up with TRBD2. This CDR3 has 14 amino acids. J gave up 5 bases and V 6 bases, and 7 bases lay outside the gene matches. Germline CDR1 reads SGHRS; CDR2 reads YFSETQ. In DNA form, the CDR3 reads TGCGCCAGCAAAATCGAACTAGCGGACAATGAGCAGTTCTTC. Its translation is CASKIELADNEQFF.

Here the CDR3 reads CAISPGHSLSNYGYTF. CDR3 DNA: TGTGCCATCAGTCCGGGACACAGCCTTTCTAACTATGGCTACACCTTC. This chain connects TRBV10-3 to TRBJ1-2, with D possibly being TRBD1 (6 bases). This CDR3 spans 16 amino acids. V dropped 5 bases and J dropped 0 bases, with 16 bases sitting between them. Germline V gives CDR1 ENHRY, CDR2 SYGVKD.

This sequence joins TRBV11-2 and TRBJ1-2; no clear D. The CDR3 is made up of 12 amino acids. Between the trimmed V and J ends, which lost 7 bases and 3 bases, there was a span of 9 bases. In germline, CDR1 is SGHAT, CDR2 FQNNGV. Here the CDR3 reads CASNNAYYGYTF. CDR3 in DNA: TGTGCCAGCAACAATGCTTACTATGGCTACACCTTC. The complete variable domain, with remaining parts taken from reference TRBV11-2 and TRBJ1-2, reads EAGVAQSPRYKIIEKRQSVAFWCNPISGHATLYWYQQILGQGPKLLIQFQNNGVVDDSQLPKDRFSAERLKGVDSTLKIQPAKLEDSAVYLCASNNAYYGYTFGSGTRLTVV.

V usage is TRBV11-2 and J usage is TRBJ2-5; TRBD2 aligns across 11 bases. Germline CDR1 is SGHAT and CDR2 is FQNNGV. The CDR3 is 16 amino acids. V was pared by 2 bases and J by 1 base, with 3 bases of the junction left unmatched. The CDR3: CASSLMGLAVQETQYF. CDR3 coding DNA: TGTGCCAGCAGCTTAATGGGACTAGCGGTCCAAGAGACCCAGTACTTC.

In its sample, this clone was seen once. Here the CDR3 reads CASSLRLSSYNSPLHF. For the CDR3, the DNA is TGTGCCAGCAGTTTAAGATTGAGCTCCTATAATTCACCCCTCCACTTT. The V call is TRBV27, the J call TRBJ1-6; no clear D gene. The CDR3 has 16 residues. The germline CDR1 and CDR2 sequences are MNHEY and SMNVEV (reference sequence). Trimming pared 2 bases from V and 0 bases from J, leaving 8 bases between.

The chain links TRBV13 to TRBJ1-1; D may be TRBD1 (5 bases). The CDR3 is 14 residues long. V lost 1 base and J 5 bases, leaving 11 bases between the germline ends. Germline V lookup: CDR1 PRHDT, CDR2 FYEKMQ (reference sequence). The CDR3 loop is CASSLAQGATEAFF. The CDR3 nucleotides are TGTGCCAGCAGCTTAGCTCAGGGTGCGACTGAAGCTTTCTTT.

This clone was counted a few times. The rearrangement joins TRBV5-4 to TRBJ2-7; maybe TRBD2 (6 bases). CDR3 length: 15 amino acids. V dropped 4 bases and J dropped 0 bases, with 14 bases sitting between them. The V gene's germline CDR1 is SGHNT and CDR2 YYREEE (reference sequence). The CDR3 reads CASSKDGTGSYEQYF. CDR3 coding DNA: TGTGCCAGCAGCAAGGACGGGACTGGCTCCTACGAGCAGTACTTC.

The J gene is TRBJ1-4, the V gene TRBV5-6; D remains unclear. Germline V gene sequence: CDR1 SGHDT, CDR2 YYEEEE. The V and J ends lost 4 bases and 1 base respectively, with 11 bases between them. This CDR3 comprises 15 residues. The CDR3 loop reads CASSPLAGTNEKLFF. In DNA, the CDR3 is TGTGCCAGCAGCCCCCTGGCGGGAACTAATGAAAAACTGTTTTTT.

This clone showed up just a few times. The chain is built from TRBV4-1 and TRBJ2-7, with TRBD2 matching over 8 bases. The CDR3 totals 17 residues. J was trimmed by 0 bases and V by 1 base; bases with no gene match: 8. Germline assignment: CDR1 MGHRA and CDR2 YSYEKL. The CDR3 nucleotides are TGCGCCAGCAGCCAAGTTGCAGCGGGGGTCCCCTCCTACGAGCAGTACTTC. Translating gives CASSQVAAGVPSYEQYF.

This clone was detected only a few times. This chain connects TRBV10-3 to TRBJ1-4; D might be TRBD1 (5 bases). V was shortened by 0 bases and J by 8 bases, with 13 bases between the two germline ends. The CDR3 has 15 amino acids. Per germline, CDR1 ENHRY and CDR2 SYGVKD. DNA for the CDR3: TGTGCCATCAGTGAGTCCGGCGAACAGGAGGAAAAACTGTTTTTT. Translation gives CAISESGEQEEKLFF.

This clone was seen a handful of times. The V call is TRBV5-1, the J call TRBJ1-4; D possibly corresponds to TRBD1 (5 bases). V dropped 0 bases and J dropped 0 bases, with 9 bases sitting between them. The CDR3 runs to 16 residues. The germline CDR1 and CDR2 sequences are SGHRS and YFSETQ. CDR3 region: CASSLAPTATNEKLFF. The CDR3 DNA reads TGCGCCAGCAGCTTGGCTCCGACAGCAACTAATGAAAAACTGTTTTTT. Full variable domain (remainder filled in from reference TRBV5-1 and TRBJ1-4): KAGVTQTPRYLIKTRGQQVTLSCSPISGHRSVSWYQQTPGQGLQFLFEYFSETQRNKGNFPGRFSGRQFSNSRSEMNVSTLELGDSALYLCASSLAPTATNEKLFFGSGTQLSVL.

The CDR3 DNA is TGTGCCAGCAGCTTAGCGCGTATAGCGGGAGGGCCAGATGAGCAGTTCTTC. This sequence encodes CASSLARIAGGPDEQFF. The chain uses TRBV7-9 and TRBJ2-1; TRBD2 agrees at 11 bases. In germline, CDR1 is SEHNR, CDR2 FQNEAQ (reference sequence). CDR3 length equals 17 residues. The ends lost 0 bases at V and 8 bases at J; junction bases unmatched: 9.

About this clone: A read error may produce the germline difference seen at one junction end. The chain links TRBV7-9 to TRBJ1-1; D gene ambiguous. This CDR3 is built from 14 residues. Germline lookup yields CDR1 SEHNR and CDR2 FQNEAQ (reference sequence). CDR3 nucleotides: TGTGCCAGCAGCCAAAACTTGATATTCCTTGGCCCTAAATTT. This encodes CASSQNLIFLGPKF. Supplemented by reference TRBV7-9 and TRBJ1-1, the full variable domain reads DTGVSQNPRHKITKRGQNVTFRCDPISEHNRLYWYRQTLGQGPEFLTYFQNEAQLEKSRLLSDRFSAERPKGSFSTLEIQRTEQGDSAMYLCASSQNLIFLGPKFGQGTRLTVV.

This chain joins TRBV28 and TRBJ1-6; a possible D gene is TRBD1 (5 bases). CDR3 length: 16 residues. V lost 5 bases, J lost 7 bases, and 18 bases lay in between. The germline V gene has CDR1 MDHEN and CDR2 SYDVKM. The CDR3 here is CASSPAPGLRNSPLHF. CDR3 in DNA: TGTGCCAGCAGTCCCGCCCCGGGACTAAGGAATTCACCCCTCCACTTT.

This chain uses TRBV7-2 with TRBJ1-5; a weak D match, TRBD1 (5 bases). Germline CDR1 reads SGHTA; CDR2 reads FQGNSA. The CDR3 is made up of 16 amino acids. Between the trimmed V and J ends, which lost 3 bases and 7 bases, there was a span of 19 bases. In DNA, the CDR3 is TGTGCCAGCAGCTTTTACCCCGGGCAGGGTGGCCAGCCCCAGCATTTT. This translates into CASSFYPGQGGQPQHF. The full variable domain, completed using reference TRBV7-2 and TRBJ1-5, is GAGVSQSPSNKVTEKGKDVELRCDPISGHTALYWYRQSLGQGLEFLIYFQGNSAPDKSGLPSDRFSAERTGGSVSTLTIQRTQQEDSAVYLCASSFYPGQGGQPQHFGDGTRLSIL.

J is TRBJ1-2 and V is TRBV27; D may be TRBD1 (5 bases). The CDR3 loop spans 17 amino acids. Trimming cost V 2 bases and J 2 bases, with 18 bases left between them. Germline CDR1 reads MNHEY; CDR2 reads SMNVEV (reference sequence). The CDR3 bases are TGTGCCAGCAGTTTAACCCCCGCCTGGGGCCGCAACTATGGCTACACCTTC. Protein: CASSLTPAWGRNYGYTF.

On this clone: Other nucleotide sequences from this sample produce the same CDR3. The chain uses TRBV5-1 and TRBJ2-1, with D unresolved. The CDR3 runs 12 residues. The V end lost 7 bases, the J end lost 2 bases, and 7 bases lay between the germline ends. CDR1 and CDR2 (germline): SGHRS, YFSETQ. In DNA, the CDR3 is TGCGCCAGCTCATTAGCCTACAATGAGCAGTTCTTC. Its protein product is CASSLAYNEQFF.

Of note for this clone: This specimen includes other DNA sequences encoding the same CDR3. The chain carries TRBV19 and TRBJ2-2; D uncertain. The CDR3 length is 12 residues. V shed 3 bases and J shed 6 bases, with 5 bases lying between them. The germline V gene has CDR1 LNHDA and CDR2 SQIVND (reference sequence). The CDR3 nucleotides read TGTGCCAGTAGTATTGTTGCCGGGGAGCTGTTTTTT. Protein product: CASSIVAGELFF.